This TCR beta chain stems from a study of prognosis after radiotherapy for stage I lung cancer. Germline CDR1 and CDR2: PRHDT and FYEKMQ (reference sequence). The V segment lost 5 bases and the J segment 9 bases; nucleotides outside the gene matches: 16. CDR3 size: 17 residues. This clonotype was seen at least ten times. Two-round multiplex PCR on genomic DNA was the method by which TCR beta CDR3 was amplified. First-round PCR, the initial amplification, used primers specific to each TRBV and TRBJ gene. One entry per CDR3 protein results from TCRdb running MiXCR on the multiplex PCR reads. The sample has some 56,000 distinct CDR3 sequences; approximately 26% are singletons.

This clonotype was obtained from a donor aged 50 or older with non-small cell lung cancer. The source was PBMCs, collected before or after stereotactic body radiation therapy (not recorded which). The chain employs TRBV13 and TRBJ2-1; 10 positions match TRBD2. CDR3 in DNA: TGTGCCAGCAGCACAGGTGGTGGAGCGGGGGGGCTAAGTGAGCAGTTCTTC. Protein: CASSTGGGAGGLSEQFF.